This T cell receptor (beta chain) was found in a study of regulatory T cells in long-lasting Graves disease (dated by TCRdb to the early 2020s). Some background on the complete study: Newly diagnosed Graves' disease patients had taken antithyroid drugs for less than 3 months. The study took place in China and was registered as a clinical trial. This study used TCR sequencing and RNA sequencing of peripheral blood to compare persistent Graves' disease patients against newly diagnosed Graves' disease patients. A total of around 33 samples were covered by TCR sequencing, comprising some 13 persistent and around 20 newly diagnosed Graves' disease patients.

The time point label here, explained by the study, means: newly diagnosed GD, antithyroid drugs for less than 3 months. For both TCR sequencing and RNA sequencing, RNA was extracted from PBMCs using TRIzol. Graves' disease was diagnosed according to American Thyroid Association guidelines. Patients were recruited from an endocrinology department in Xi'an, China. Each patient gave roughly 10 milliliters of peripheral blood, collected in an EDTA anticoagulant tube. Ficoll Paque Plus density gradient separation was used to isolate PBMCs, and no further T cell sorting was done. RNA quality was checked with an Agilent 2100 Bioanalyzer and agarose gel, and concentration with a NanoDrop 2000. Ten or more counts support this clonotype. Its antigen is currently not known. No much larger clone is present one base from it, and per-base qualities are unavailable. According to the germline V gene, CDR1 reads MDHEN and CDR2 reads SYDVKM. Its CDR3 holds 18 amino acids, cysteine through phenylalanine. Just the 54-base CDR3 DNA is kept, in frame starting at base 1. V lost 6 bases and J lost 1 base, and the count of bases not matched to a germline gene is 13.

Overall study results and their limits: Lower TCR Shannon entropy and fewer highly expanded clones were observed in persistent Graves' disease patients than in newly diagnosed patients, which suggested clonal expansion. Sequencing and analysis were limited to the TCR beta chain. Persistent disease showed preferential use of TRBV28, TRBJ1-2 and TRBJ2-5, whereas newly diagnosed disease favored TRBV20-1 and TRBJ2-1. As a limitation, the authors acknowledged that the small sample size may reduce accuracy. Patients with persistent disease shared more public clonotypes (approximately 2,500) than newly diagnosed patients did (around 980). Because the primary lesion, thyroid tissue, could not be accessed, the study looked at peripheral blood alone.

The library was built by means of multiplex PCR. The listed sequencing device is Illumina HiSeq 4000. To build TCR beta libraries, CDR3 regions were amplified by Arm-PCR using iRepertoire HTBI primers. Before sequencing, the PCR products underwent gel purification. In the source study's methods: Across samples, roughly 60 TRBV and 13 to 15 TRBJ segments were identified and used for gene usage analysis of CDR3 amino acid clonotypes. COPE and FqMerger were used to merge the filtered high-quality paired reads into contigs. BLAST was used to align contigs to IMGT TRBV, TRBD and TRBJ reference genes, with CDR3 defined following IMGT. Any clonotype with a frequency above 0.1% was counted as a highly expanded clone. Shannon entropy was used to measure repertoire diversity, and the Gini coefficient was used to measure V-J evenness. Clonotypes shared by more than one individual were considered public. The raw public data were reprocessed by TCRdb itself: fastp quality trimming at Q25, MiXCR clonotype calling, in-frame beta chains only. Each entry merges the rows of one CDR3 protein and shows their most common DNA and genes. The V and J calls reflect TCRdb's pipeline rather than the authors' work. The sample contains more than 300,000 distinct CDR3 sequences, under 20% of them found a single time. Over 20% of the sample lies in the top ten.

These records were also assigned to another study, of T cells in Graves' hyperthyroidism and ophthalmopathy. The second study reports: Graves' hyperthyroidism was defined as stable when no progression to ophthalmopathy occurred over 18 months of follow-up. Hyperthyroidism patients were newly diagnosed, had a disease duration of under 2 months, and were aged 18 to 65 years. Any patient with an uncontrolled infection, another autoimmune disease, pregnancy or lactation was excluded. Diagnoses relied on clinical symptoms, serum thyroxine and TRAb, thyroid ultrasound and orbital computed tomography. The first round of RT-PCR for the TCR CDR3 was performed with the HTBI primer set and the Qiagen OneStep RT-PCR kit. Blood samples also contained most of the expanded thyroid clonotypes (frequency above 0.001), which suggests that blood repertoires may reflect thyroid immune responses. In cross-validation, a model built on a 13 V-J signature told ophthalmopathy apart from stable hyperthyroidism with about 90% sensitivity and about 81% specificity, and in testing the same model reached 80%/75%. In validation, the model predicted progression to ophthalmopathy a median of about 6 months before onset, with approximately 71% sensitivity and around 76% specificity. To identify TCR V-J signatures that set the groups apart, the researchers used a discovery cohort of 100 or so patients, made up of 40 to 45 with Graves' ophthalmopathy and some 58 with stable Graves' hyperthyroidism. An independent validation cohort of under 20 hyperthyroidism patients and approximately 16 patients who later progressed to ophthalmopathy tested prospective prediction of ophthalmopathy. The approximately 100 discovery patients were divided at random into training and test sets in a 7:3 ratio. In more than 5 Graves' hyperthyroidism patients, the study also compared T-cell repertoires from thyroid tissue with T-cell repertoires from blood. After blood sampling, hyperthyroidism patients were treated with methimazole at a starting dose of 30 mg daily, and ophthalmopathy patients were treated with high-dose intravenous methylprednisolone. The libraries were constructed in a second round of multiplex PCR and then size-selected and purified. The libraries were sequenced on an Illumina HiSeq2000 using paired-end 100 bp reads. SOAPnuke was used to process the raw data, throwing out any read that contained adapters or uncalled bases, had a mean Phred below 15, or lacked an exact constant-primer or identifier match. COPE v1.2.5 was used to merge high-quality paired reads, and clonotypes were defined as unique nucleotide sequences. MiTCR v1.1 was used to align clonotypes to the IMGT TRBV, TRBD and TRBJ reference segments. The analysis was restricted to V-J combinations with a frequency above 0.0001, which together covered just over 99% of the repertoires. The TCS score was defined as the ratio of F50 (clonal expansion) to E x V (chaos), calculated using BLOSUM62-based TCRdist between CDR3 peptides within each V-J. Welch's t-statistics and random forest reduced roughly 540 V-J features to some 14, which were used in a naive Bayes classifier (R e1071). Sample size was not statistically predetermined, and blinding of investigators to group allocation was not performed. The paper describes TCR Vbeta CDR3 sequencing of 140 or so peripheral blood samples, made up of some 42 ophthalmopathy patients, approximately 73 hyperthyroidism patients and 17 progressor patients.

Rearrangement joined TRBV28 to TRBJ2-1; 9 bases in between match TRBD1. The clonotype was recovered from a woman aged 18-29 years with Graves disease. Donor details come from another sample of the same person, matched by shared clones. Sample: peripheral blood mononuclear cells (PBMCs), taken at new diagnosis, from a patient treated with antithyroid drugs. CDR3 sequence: CASSLVGSGTGSYNEQFF. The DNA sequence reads TGTGCCAGCAGCCTGGTTGGCTCCGGGACAGGGTCCTACAATGAGCAGTTCTTC.